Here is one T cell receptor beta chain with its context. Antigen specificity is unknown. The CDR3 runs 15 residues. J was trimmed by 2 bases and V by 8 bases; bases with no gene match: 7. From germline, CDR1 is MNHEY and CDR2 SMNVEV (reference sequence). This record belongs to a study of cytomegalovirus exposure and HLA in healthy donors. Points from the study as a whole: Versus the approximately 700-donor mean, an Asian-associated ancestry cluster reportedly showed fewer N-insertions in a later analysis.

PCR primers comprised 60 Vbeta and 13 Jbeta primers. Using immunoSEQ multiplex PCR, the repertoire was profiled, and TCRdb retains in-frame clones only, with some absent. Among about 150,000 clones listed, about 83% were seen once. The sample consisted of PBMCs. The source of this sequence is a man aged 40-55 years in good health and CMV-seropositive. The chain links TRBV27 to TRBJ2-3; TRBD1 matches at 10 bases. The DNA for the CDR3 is TGTGCCAGCGGTCCGGGACAGGGGATCACAGATACGCAGTATTTT. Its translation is CASGPGQGITDTQYF.